The T cell receptor (beta chain) under discussion was sequenced for a study of blood T cell repertoires in COVID-19. Looking at the study overall: The United States, Italy and Spain provided the acute and convalescent COVID-19 samples. In each case, the material was cDNA or gDNA derived from T cells, B-cell-depleted T cells, or PBMCs.

The CDR3 is 15 residues long. The V end lost 4 bases, the J end lost 4 bases, and 17 bases lay between the germline ends. Germline lookup yields CDR1 ENHRY and CDR2 SYGVKD. Source study methods: Using reference gene primer amplification, nucleated cell counts were estimated. The table came from immunoSEQ multiplex PCR; TCRdb's copy has only in-frame clones and leaves some out. V, J and clone size reflect that table, while D and trimming were determined from the DNA. Of about 220,000 clones in the sample, around 87% were seen once. Specimen: peripheral blood. The chain couples TRBV10-3 to TRBJ2-7, with D possibly TRBD2 on 7 matching bases. This TCR came from a woman aged 45-65 years with COVID-19, enrolled during active disease. CDR3 sequence (DNA): TGTGCCATCAGTGTAGGGGGGGGCCCCACTTACGAGCAGTACTTC. Translating it yields CAISVGGGPTYEQYF.